This is a list of T cell receptor beta chains from one sample in a study of blood T cell repertoires in COVID-19. Using immunoSEQ multiplex PCR, the repertoire was profiled, and TCRdb retains in-frame clones only, with some absent. The sample carries tens of thousands of clones, around 79% recorded once. The sequencing input was peripheral blood. Receptors originate from a woman in her 70s with acute or convalescent COVID-19. The CDR3 runs from the conserved cysteine through the conserved F or W. The order of the fields is V gene, clone size, J gene, D gene, CDR3 protein, CDR3 DNA. A D gene is named only where the DNA matches it firmly. Part of the rows lack a size; the others show once, few, many or a class for expanded clones.

v_gene: TRBV5-6
abundance: NA
j_gene: TRBJ1-1
d_gene: NA
CDR3aa: CASSLAGVLNTEAFF
CDR3nt: TGTGCCAGCAGCTTGGCCGGGGTTCTAAACACTGAAGCTTTCTTT

v_gene: TRBV11-2
abundance: NA
j_gene: TRBJ1-2
d_gene: TRBD1
CDR3aa: CASSLDLRGQGVYGYTF
CDR3nt: TGTGCCAGCAGCTTAGATCTCAGGGGACAGGGGGTCTATGGCTACACCTTC

v_gene: TRBV10-3
abundance: once
j_gene: TRBJ1-5
d_gene: TRBD1
CDR3aa: CATTGGGNQPQHF
CDR3nt: TGTGCCACCACAGGGGGAGGCAATCAGCCCCAGCATTTT

v_gene: TRBV5-1
abundance: NA
j_gene: TRBJ1-2
d_gene: TRBD1
CDR3aa: CASSLGLTGGRDGYTF
CDR3nt: TGCGCCAGCAGCTTGGGCCTGACAGGGGGAAGGGATGGCTACACCTTC

v_gene: TRBV6-5
abundance: NA
j_gene: TRBJ1-1
d_gene: TRBD1
CDR3aa: CASSYSLGGAEAFF
CDR3nt: TGTGCCAGCAGTTACTCGTTAGGGGGCGCGGAAGCTTTCTTT

v_gene: TRBV7-5
abundance: NA
j_gene: TRBJ1-5
d_gene: NA
CDR3aa: CVRSLDGRTGRNQPQHF
CDR3nt: TGTGTCAGAAGCTTAGACGGACGGACAGGTCGCAATCAGCCCCAGCATTTT

v_gene: TRBV5-4
abundance: NA
j_gene: TRBJ1-5
d_gene: NA
CDR3aa: CASSFKGGESNQPQHF
CDR3nt: TGTGCCAGCAGCTTTAAAGGGGGGGAGAGCAATCAGCCCCAGCATTTT

v_gene: TRBV3-1/TRBV3-2
abundance: once
j_gene: TRBJ2-7
d_gene: NA
CDR3aa: CASSQAMREQYF
CDR3nt: TGTGCCAGCAGCCAAGCAATGAGGGAGCAGTACTTC

v_gene: TRBV11-2
abundance: NA
j_gene: TRBJ2-7
d_gene: NA
CDR3aa: CASSLATGSVEQYF
CDR3nt: TGTGCCAGCAGCTTAGCCACAGGGAGCGTCGAGCAGTACTTC

v_gene: TRBV19
abundance: NA
j_gene: TRBJ2-7
d_gene: TRBD2
CDR3aa: CASQPTGGGWYEQYF
CDR3nt: TGTGCCAGCCAACCCACGGGGGGGGGCTGGTACGAGCAGTACTTC

v_gene: TRBV5-6
abundance: once
j_gene: TRBJ2-2
d_gene: TRBD1
CDR3aa: CASSPPKGQGYTGELFF
CDR3nt: TGTGCCAGCAGCCCGCCGAAAGGACAGGGGTACACCGGGGAGCTGTTTTTT